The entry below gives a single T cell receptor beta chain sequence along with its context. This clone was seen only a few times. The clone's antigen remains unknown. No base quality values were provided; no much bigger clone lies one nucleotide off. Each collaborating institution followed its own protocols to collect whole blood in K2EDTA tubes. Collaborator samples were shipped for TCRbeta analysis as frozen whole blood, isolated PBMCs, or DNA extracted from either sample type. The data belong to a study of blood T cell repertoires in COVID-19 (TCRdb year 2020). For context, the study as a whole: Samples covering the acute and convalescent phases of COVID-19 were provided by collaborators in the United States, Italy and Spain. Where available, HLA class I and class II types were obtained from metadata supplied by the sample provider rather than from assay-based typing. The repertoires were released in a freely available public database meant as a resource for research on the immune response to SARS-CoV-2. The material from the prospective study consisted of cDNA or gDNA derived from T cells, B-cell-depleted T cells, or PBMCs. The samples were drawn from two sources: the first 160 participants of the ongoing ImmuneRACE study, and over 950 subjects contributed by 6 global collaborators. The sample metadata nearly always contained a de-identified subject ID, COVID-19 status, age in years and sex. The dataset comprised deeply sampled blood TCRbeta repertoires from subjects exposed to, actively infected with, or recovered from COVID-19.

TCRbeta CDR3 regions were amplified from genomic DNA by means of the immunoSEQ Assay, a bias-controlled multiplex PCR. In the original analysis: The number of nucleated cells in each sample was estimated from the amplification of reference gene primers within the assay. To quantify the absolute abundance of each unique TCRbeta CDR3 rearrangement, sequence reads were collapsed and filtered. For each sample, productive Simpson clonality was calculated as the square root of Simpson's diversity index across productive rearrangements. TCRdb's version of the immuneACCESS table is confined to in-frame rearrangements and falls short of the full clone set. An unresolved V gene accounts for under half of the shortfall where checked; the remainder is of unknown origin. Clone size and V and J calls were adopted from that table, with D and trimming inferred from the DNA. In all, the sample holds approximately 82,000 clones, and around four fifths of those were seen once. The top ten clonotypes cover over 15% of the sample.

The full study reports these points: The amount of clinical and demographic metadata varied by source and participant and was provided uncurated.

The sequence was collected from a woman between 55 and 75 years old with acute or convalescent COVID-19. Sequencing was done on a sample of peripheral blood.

The nucleotides read TGCGCCAGCAGCCAGACAATTACAGGGGAGCTGTTTTTT. The encoded protein is CASSQTITGELFF. The rearrangement joined TRBV5-1 to TRBJ2-2, with no D gene named confidently. Taken from cysteine to phenylalanine, the CDR3 has 13 residues. CDR3 DNA only is kept here, 39 bases in frame from base 1. The germline V gene specifies SGHRS as CDR1 and YFSETQ as CDR2. The junction shows trimming of 4 bases on V and 8 bases on J, plus 12 bases between the germline ends.